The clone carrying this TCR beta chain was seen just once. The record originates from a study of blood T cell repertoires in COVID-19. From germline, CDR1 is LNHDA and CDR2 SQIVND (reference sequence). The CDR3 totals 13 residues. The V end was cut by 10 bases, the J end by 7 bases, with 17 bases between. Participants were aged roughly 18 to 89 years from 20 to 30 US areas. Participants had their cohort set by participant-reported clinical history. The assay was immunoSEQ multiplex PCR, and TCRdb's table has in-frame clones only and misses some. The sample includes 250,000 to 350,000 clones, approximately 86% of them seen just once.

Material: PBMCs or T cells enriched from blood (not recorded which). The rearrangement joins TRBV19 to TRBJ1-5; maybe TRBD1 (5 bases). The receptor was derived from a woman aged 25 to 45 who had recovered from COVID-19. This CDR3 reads CATQNTGNQPQHF. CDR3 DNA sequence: TGTGCCACCCAAAACACAGGAAACCAGCCCCAGCATTTT.